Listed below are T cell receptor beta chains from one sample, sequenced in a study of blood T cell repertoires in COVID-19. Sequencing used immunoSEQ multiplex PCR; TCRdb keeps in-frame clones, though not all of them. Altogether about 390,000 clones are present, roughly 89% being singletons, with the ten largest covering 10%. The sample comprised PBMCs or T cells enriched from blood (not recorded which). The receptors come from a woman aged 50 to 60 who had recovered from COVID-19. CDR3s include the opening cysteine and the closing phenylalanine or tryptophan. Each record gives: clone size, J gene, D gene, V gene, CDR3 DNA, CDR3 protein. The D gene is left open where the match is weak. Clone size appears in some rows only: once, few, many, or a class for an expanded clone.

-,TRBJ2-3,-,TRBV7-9,TGTGCCAGCAGCTCCCTAGCGACCAGCACAGATACGCAGTATTTT,CASSSLATSTDTQYF
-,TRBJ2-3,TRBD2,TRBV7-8,TGTGCCAGCAGCTCGGGTGCGGCGGTTGCGGGGGGCCTCTCGGGTACGCAGTATTTT,CASSSGAAVAGGLSGTQYF
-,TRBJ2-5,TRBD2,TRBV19,TGTGCCAGTAGTATAACTAGCGGAGGGACCCAGTACTTC,CASSITSGGTQYF
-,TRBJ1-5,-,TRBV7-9,TGTGCCAGCAGCTTCGCCGAGAATCAGCCCCAGCATTTT,CASSFAENQPQHF
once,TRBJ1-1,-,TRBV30,TGTGCCTGGACAAACGGTAACACTGAAGCTTTCTTT,CAWTNGNTEAFF
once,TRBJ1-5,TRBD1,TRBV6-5,TGTGCCAGCAGTTCCAGGGGGTCACAGCCCCAGCATTTT,CASSSRGSQPQHF
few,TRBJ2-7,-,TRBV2,TGTGCCAGCAGGTTCCAGTCGAACGAGCAGTACTTC,CASRFQSNEQYF
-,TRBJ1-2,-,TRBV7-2,TGTGCCAGCAGCTTAAATAGTCGGGGGGACCTGTATGGCTACACCTTC,CASSLNSRGDLYGYTF
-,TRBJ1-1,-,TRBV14,TGTGCCAGCAGCCATGGGGGGAGGAACACTGAAGCTTTCTTT,CASSHGGRNTEAFF
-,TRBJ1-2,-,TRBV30,TGTGCAAACAAGGAGACCTTCTATGGCTACACCTTC,CANKETFYGYTF
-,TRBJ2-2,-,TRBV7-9,TGTGCCAGCATCTTAGGACAGCAGAACACCGGGGAGCTGTTTTTT,CASILGQQNTGELFF
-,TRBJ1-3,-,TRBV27,TGTGCCAGCAGTTTATACGGTCCAGGCCTCTCTGGAAACACCATATATTTT,CASSLYGPGLSGNTIYF
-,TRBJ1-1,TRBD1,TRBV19,TGTGCCAGTAGGGGGCAGGGGGCATCGAACACTGAAGCTTTCTTT,CASRGQGASNTEAFF
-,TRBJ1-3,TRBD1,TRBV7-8,TGTGCCAGCAGCTTTATTACAGGGGGCAATGGAAACACCATATATTTT,CASSFITGGNGNTIYF
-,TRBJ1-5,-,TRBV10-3,TGTGCCTCCAATGCCGGGGTTAGGGATCAGCCCCAGCATTTT,CASNAGVRDQPQHF
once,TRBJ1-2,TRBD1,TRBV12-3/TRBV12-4,TGTGCCAGCAGTCCAGGGACAGCCTATGGCTACACCTTC,CASSPGTAYGYTF
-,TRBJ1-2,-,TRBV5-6,TGTGCCAGCAGCTTGGCGAGTGACTATGGCTACACCTTC,CASSLASDYGYTF
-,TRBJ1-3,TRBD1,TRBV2,TGTGCCAGCTCGGGACAGCTCTCTGGAAACACCATATATTTT,CASSGQLSGNTIYF
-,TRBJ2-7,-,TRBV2,TGTGCCAGCAGTGTTCTTGCCTACGAGCAGTACTTC,CASSVLAYEQYF
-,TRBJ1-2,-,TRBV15,TGTGCCACCAGCAGAGATGAGACAGCTTTAACCCATGGCTACACCTTC,CATSRDETALTHGYTF
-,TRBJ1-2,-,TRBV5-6,TGTGCCAGCAGCTTGGTAGGGGCTAGCGGTGGCTACACCTTC,CASSLVGASGGYTF
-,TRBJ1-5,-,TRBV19,TGTGCCAGTAAAGATTTCTCTTCGGGGTCCCAGCATTTT,CASKDFSSGSQHF
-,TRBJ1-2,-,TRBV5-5,TGTGCCAGCAGTTCCGGACAGAGAACTTATGGCTACACCTTC,CASSSGQRTYGYTF
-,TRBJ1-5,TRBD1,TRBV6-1,TGTGCCAGCAGTGAAGTAAGACAGGGCCGTCAGCCCCAGCATTTT,CASSEVRQGRQPQHF
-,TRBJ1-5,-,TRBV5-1,TGCGCCAGCAGCGTCCAGGGAGGGTCTCAGCCCCAGCATTTT,CASSVQGGSQPQHF
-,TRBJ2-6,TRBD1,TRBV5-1,TGCGCCAGCAGCTCGACAGGGGAGGGGGCCAACGTCCTGACTTTC,CASSSTGEGANVLTF
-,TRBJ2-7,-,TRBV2,TGTGCCAGCAGCCCCCGACAGAGCTCCTACGAGCAGTACTTC,CASSPRQSSYEQYF
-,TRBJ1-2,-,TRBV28,TGTGCCAGCAGTCTGATGCAGGCCTCCTATGGCTACACCTTC,CASSLMQASYGYTF
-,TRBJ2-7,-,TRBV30,TGTGCCTGGAGTCCACGGCGCGGGGCGACCTACGAGCAGTACTTC,CAWSPRRGATYEQYF
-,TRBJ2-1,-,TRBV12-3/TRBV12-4,TGTGCCAGCAGAGAACAGGGCCCTGAGCAGTTCTTC,CASREQGPEQFF
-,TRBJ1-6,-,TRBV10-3,TGTGCCATCAGTGAATTGGGGCTCCTCCACTTT,CAISELGLLHF
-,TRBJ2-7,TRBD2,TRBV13,TGTGCCAGCAGTAGAACTAGCGGGGGTTCCCGCTACGAGCAGTACTTC,CASSRTSGGSRYEQYF